This TCR beta chain was retrieved from a study of blood T cell repertoires in COVID-19. Study at large: Whether acute or convalescent, the COVID-19 samples came from the United States, Italy and Spain.

CDR3 length: 17 amino acids. From germline, CDR1 is SGHRS and CDR2 YFSETQ. The V gene end was trimmed by 6 bases and the J gene end by 1 base; junction bases not matched to a gene: 9. Measured with immunoSEQ multiplex PCR; TCRdb has only the in-frame clones, and not every one. This repertoire shows 150,000 or so clones, 60% to 85% found once; its top ten account for under 2%. Sequenced: peripheral blood. This receptor was taken from a man older than 75 with acute or convalescent COVID-19. V and J are TRBV5-1 and TRBJ2-3; 12 bases are a match to TRBD1. The CDR3 DNA sequence: TGCGCCAGCACCCGGGGGACAGGGGGCTTAGGCACAGATACGCAGTATTTT. Encoded protein: CASTRGTGGLGTDTQYF.